The T cell receptor (beta chain) described here comes from a study of blood T cell repertoires in COVID-19. Whole-study context: There were acute and convalescent COVID-19 samples, and they came from the United States, Italy and Spain.

The CDR3 length is 17 residues. After removal of 2 bases from V and 6 bases from J, the junction contained 9 bases not matched to a gene. Germline V gene data show CDR1 as MGHRA and CDR2 as YSYEKL. The data were produced by immunoSEQ multiplex PCR, yet TCRdb's version contains in-frame clones alone and is incomplete. Of 300,000 or so clones listed, 85% to 90% are singletons. The TCR sequence derives from a man in his 70s with acute or convalescent COVID-19. The J gene is TRBJ2-3, the V gene TRBV4-1, with TRBD2 identical over 12 bases. The material sequenced was peripheral blood. The CDR3 is CASSQTSGGKLRDTQYF. In DNA, the CDR3 is TGCGCCAGCAGCCAAACTAGCGGGGGGAAGCTGAGGGATACGCAGTATTTT.